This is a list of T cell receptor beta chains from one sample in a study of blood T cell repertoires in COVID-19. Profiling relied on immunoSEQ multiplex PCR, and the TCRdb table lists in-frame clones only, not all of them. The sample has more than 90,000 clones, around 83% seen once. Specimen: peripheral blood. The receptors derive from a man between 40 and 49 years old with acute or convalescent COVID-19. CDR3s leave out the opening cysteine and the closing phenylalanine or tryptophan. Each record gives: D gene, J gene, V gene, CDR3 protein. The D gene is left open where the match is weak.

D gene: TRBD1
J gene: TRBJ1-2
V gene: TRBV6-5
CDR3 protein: ASKRQGSDLVYT

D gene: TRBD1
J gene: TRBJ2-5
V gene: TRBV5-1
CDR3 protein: ASSLDPGGEKTQY

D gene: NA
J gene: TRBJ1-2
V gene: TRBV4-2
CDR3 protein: ASSQDLRGGPDGYT

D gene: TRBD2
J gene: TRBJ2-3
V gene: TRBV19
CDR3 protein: ASGKLAGGLTDTQY

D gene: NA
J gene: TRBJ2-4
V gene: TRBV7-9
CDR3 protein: ASRPYPAVAKNIQY

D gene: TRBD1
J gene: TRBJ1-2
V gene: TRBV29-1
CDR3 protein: SVRDRVNYGYT

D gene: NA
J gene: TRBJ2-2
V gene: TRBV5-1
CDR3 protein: ASSSDGLGTGELF

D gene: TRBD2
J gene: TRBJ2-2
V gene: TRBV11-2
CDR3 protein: ASRFTSGGHTGELF

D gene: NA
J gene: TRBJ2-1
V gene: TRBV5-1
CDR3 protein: ASSPGTSNEQF

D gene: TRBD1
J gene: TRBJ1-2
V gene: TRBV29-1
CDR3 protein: SVRGLGGYT

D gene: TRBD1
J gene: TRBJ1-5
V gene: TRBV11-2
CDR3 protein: ASSLGASGTGYQPQH

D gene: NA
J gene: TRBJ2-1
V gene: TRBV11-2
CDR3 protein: ASSLGYGTQENNEQF

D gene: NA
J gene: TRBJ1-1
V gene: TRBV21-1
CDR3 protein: ASSSWEQGNTEAF

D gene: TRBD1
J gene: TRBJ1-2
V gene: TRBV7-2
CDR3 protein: ASSWGTGLFGNT

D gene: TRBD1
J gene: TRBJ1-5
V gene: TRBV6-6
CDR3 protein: ASSLSPGTGSNQPQH

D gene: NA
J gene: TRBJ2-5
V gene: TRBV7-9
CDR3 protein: ASSLAGWEEETQY

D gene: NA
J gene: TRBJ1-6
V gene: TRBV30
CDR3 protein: AWSVDTGSSSYNSPLH

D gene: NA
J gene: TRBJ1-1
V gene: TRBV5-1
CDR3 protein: ASSYGQNTEAF

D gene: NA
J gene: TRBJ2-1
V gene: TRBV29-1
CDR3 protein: SVEPRDSYNEQF

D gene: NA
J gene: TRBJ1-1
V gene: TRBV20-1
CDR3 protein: SASMNTEAF

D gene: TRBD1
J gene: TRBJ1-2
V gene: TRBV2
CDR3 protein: ASSEGTGTTNYGYT

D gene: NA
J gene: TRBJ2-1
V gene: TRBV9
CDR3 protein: ASSVTGVKEQF

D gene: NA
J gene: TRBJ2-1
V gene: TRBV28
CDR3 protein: AVGSGLVDEQF

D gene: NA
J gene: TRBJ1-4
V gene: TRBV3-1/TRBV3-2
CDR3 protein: ASSQPRGGWEKLF

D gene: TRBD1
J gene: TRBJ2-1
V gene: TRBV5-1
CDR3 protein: ASSLGGTGNEQF

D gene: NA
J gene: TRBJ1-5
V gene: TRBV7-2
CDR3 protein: ASSPHAGVVNQPQH

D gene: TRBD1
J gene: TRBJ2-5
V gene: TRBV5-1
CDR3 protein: ASRKREAGGFEETQY

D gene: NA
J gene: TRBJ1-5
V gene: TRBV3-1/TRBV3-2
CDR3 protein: ASSQGGRHNQPQH

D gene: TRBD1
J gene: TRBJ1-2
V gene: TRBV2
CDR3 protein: ASSSIHRGDGYT

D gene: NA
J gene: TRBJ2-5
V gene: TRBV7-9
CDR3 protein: ASSPRLGTQY

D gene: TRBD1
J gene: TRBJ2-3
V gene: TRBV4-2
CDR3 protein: ASSQVIGGRLGSDTQY

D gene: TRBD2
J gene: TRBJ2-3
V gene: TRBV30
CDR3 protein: AWSVAGGPGLADTQY

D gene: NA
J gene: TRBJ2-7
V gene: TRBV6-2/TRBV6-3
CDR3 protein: ASSRTGTYEQY

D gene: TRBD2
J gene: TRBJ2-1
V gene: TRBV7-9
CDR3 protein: ASSLQRGGRYNEQF